This T cell receptor beta chain stems from a study of spatial heterogeneity in lung cancer. One entry per CDR3 protein results from TCRdb running MiXCR on the 5' RACE reads. The data contain around 12,000 distinct CDR3 sequences, 14% of them singletons. V trimming: 0 bases; J trimming: 0 bases; junction bases outside the gene matches: 11. This CDR3 is built from 19 residues. Germline V gene lookup returns CDR1 SGHVS and CDR2 FNYEAQ. The time point is: sample taken at primary tumor resection. Sequencing of whole RNA from tumor, nontumor lung or frozen PBMC involved no sorting. This clonotype qualifies as medium-sized (0.01 to 0.1%).

The TCR comes from a female donor with early-stage non-small cell lung cancer. V is TRBV7-6 and J is TRBJ2-1; 7 bases are shared with TRBD1. Sequencing was performed on PBMCs, taken at surgery. The CDR3 DNA is TGTGCCAGCAGCTTAGCGGACAGGAGATACCAGAGCTCCTACAATGAGCAGTTCTTC. Residues: CASSLADRRYQSSYNEQFF.